This TCR beta chain appears in the sequencing data of a study of T cells in Graves' hyperthyroidism and ophthalmopathy. This clonotype was seen more than once but under ten times. Amplified regions were TCR beta CDR3 sequences from RNA transcripts. HTBI primers were employed in a first-round RT-PCR of the TCR CDR3. Using its own MiXCR run on the multiplex PCR reads, TCRdb lists one record per CDR3 protein. The data hold about 610,000 distinct CDR3 sequences, with roughly a sixth observed a single time. The TCR sequence derives from a woman in her thirties or forties with Graves' ophthalmopathy. The specimen was blood.

The CDR3 sequence is CASSIGQGAYSPLHF. DNA of the CDR3: TGTGCCAGCAGTATAGGACAGGGGGCTTATTCACCCCTCCACTTT. This chain links TRBV12-3 or TRBV12-4 with TRBJ1-6; the match to TRBD1 covers 11 bases. V lost 5 bases, J lost 8 bases, and 5 bases stayed unmatched. CDR3 length equals 15 residues.